Presented here are 16 T cell receptor beta chains from one specimen sequenced in a study of blood T cells in healthy people across ages (dated by TCRdb to 2014 to 2015). Library preparation used 5' RACE. The sequencer was an Illumina HiSeq 2500. A second about 7 to 11 cycle PCR used a sample-barcoded 5' primer and a J-beta primer mix. TCRdb ran its own pipeline on the public reads, namely fastp trimming at Q25 and MiXCR clone calling, and kept in-frame beta chains. Entries that share a CDR3 protein sequence are merged under the most common genes and DNA. The sample table lists 750,000 to 1,000,000 distinct CDR3 sequences, roughly 28% of them with a count of one. The leading ten clones occupy more than 8.5% of the sample. The data were also submitted as part of a second study, on T cells of mothers and their children.

Sequences were obtained from blood. These receptors were collected from a woman between 40 and 55 years old in good health.

In this sample, this clonotype turned up many times. The J gene is TRBJ2-5, the V gene TRBV7-3; TRBD2 matches at 12 bases. CDR3 length: 16 amino acids. V was clipped by 5 bases and J by 6 bases; unmatched bases: 10. CDR1 is SGHTA and CDR2 is FQGTGA in the germline V gene. CDR3 sequence: CASSPETSGGRQTQYF. The CDR3 DNA reads TGTGCCAGCAGCCCCGAGACTAGCGGGGGAAGACAGACCCAGTACTTC.

The chain has TRBV5-1 and TRBJ2-2, with TRBD2 matching over 13 bases. This CDR3 contains 17 residues. Germline V gene sequence: CDR1 SGHRS, CDR2 YFSETQ. The J segment lost 0 bases and the V segment lost 4 bases, leaving 3 bases of the junction unmatched. CDR3 sequence: CASSGTSGVTNTGELFF. DNA of the CDR3: TGCGCCAGCAGCGGGACTAGCGGGGTCACGAACACCGGGGAGCTGTTTTTT.

This clonotype was seen once. The chain carries TRBV10-3 and TRBJ2-1; 9 bases map to TRBD1. Losses at the gene ends were 5 bases for V and 2 bases for J; bases not matched to a gene: 7. This CDR3 comprises 16 residues. The germline V gene has CDR1 ENHRY and CDR2 SYGVKD. Here the CDR3 DNA reads TGTGCCATCAGTAATTCAACAGGGGGCGCCTACAATGAGCAGTTCTTC. This sequence encodes CAISNSTGGAYNEQFF.

This clonotype was detected only a few times. The chain has TRBV6-2 or TRBV6-3 and TRBJ1-6; D not certain. Germline CDR1 MNHEY, CDR2 SVGEGT. V was pared by 6 bases and J by 5 bases, with 11 bases between. The CDR3 has 14 residues. The CDR3 coding sequence is TGTGCCAGCAGCCCTCGACCGGATAATTCACCCCTCCACTTT. Its protein product is CASSPRPDNSPLHF.

In this sample, this clonotype turned up a few times. A much larger clone is a single base away; this may be a read error. The chain links TRBV9 to TRBJ2-1; 8 nucleotides line up with TRBD1. The DNA end is more similar to TRBJ2-7, so the J call may be wrong. The CDR3 totals 16 residues. CDR1 is SGDLS and CDR2 is YYNGEE in the germline V gene. Here the CDR3 DNA reads TGTGCCAGCAGCGCTGCTGGGGGACAGGCCTACAATGAGCAGTACTTC. Translating it yields CASSAAGGQAYNEQYF.

V and J are TRBV5-5 and TRBJ2-7; 10 nucleotides agree with TRBD2. CDR3 size: 14 residues. J lost 2 bases, V lost 4 bases, and 3 bases had no gene match. The germline gives CDR1 SGHKS, CDR2 YYEKEE (reference sequence). The CDR3 region is CASSGTSAAYEQYF. The CDR3 DNA sequence: TGTGCCAGCAGCGGGACTAGCGCTGCCTACGAGCAGTACTTC.

This sequence joins TRBV7-2 and TRBJ1-5, with a possible D match to TRBD1 (6 bases). The CDR3 totals 15 residues. Per germline, CDR1 SGHTA and CDR2 FQGNSA. V was cut by 4 bases and J by 7 bases, with 17 bases left in between. CDR3 region: CASSSQQGGGQPQHF. Written as DNA, the CDR3 is TGTGCCAGCAGCTCCCAACAGGGCGGGGGCCAGCCCCAGCATTTT.

As for this clonotype: A much larger clonotype is one base distant, so this may be a read error. The gene calls are TRBV6-2 or TRBV6-3 and TRBJ1-1, with a possible D match to TRBD1 (5 bases). Germline V gene sequence: CDR1 MNHEY, CDR2 SVGEGT. There are 14 residues in the CDR3. The V end lost 6 bases, the J end lost 6 bases, and 17 bases lay between the germline ends. The CDR3 nucleotides are TGTGCCAGCAGGCTTCAGGGCGGGAGAGCTGAAGCTTTCTTT. Translating it yields CASRLQGGRAEAFF.

The chain combines TRBV24-1 with TRBJ1-2, with 8 bases identical to TRBD1. Germline trimming cut 4 bases from V and 6 bases from J; bases unmatched to any gene: 6. This CDR3 comprises 14 residues. Germline CDR1 and CDR2: KGHDR and SFDVKD. The CDR3 loop reads CATSDPRTGNGYTF. In DNA form, the CDR3 reads TGTGCCACCAGTGACCCCAGGACAGGGAATGGCTACACCTTC.

This clonotype was detected many times. J is TRBJ2-1 and V is TRBV3-1; D uncertain. The CDR3 is 12 residues long. The germline V gene has CDR1 LGHDT and CDR2 YNNKEL (reference sequence). V lost 1 base, J lost 9 bases, and 7 bases lay in between. The CDR3 DNA is TGTGCCAGCAGCCAAGTGGGAATTGAGCAGTTCTTC. This translates into CASSQVGIEQFF.

The V gene is TRBV7-3, the J gene TRBJ1-1; D is perhaps TRBD1 (6 bases). V lost 5 bases, J lost 4 bases, and 11 bases lay in between. The CDR3 is made up of 13 amino acids. Germline V gene sequence: CDR1 SGHTA, CDR2 FQGTGA. The CDR3: CASSAAGVTEAFF. The CDR3 DNA reads as TGTGCCAGCAGCGCGGCAGGGGTCACTGAAGCTTTCTTT.

The V gene is TRBV5-6, the J gene TRBJ2-1, with TRBD1 identical over 10 bases. With V trimmed by 0 bases and J by 2 bases, 5 bases remained unmatched. This CDR3 spans 17 amino acids. CDR1 SGHDT and CDR2 YYEEEE come from the germline V gene. DNA of the CDR3: TGTGCCAGCAGCTTGGGTCCCGGGACAGGGGCCTACAATGAGCAGTTCTTC. Its translation: CASSLGPGTGAYNEQFF.

A word on this clonotype: Being one base from a much bigger clone, this may be a read error. This chain links TRBV28 with TRBJ2-3; D gene ambiguous. Between the trimmed V and J ends, which lost 5 bases and 0 bases, there was a span of 15 bases. The CDR3 has 16 residues. Per the germline V gene, CDR1 is MDHEN and CDR2 is SYDVKM. The CDR3 is CASSTPYSYSTDTQYF. The CDR3 region has the DNA TGTGCCAGCAGTACCCCGTACAGCTATAGCACAGATACGCAGTATTTT.

This clonotype was seen a few times. The chain links TRBV12-3 or TRBV12-4 to TRBJ1-2, with a weak D call TRBD1 (6 bases). The V gene lost 7 bases and the J gene lost 0 bases, with 12 bases spanning the gap. The CDR3 runs to 14 residues. The chain's CDR3 is CASIRDRTNYGYTF. CDR3 in DNA: TGTGCCAGCATACGCGACAGGACTAACTATGGCTACACCTTC.

This clonotype was observed a handful of times. The chain combines TRBV3-1 with TRBJ2-5; D tentatively fits TRBD1 or TRBD2 (5 bases each). The CDR3 extends over 15 amino acids. Trimming cost V 4 bases and J 4 bases, with 16 bases left between them. Per the germline V gene, CDR1 is LGHDT and CDR2 is YNNKEL (reference sequence). The CDR3 is CASSLPGRSGETQYF. In DNA, the CDR3 is TGTGCCAGCAGCCTTCCGGGACGTTCGGGAGAGACCCAGTACTTC.

This clonotype has more than one count but fewer than ten. This sequence joins TRBV4-1 and TRBJ1-1; D remains ambiguous. Germline CDR1 and CDR2: MGHRA and YSYEKL. V was clipped by 4 bases and J by 4 bases, with 16 bases between them. The CDR3 spans 15 residues. The CDR3 loop reads CASSLQVVLGTEAFF. For the CDR3, the DNA is TGCGCCAGCAGCCTTCAAGTGGTTCTCGGCACTGAAGCTTTCTTT.